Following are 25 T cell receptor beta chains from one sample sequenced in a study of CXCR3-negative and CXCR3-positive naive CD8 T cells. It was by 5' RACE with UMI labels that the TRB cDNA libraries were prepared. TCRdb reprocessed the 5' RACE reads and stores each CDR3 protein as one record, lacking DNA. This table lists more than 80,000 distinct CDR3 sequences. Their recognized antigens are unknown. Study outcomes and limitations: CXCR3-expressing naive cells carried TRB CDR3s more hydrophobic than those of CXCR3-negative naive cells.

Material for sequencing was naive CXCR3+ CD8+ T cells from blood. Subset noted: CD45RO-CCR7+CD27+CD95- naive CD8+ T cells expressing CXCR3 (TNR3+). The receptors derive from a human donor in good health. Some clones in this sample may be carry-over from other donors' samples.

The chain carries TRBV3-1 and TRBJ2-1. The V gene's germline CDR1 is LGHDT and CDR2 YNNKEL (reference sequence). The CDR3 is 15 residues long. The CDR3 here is CASSQGLPLFNEQFF.

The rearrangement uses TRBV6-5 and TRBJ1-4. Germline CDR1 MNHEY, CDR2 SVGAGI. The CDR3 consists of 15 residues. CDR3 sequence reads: CASSYSAESNEKLFF.

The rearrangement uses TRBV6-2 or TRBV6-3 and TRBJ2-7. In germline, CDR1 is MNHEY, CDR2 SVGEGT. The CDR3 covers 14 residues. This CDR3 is CASSYLDSPYEQYF.

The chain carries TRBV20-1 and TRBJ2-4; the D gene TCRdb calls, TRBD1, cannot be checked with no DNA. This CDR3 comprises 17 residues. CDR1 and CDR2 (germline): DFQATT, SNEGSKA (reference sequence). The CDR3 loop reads CSAPRITPGVGGDIQYF.

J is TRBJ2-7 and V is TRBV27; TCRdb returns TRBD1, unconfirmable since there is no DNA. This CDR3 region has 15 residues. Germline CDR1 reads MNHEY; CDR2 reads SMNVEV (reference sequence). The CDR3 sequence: CASSLTTGSSYEQYF.

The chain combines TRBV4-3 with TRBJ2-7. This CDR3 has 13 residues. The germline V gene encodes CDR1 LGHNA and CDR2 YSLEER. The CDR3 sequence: CASSQLRSYEQYF.

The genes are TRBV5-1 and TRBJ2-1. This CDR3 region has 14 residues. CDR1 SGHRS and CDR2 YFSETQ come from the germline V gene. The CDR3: CASSAGPKDDEQFF.

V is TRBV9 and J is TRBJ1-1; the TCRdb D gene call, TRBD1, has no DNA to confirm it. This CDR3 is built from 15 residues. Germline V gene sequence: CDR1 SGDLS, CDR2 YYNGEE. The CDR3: CASSVAEDRYTEAFF.

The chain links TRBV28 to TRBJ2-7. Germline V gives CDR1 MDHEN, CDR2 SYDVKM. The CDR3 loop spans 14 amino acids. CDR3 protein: CASSFMGLNYEQYF.

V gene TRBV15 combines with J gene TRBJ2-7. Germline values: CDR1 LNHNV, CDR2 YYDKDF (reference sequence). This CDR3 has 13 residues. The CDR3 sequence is CATWAQKAHEQYF.

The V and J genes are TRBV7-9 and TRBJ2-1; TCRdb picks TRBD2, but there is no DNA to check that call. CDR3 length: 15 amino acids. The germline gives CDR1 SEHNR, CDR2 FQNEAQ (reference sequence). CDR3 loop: CASSSRDLIYNEQFF.

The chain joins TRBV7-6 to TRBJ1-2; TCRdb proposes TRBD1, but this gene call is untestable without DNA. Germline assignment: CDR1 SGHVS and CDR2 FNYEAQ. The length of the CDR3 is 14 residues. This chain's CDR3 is CASSLAGAEYGYTF.

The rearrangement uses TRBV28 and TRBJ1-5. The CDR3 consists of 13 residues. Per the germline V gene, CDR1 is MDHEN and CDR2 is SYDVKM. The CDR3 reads CASSLDGNQPQHF.

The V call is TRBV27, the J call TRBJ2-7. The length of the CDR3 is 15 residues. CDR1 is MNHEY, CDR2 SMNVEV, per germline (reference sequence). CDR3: CASSLSRGFLYEQYF.

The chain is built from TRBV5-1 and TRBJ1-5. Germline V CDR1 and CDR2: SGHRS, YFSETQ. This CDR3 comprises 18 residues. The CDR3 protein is CASTLSGPSIFSNQPQHF. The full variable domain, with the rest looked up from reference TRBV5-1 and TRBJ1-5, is KAGVTQTPRYLIKTRGQQVTLSCSPISGHRSVSWYQQTPGQGLQFLFEYFSETQRNKGNFPGRFSGRQFSNSRSEMNVSTLELGDSALYLCASTLSGPSIFSNQPQHFGDGTRLSIL.

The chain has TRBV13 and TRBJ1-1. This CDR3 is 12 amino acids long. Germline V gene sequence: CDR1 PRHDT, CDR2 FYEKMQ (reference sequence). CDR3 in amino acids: CASSRSGTEAFF.

The CDR3 protein is CASSQGGLNTEAFF. This chain joins TRBV4-1 and TRBJ1-1; the TRBD1 assignment by TCRdb is unverifiable without DNA. This CDR3 contains 14 residues. The germline gives CDR1 MGHRA, CDR2 YSYEKL.

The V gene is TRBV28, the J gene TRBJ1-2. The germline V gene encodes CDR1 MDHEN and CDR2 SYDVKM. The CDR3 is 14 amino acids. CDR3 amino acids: CASSALLGGGGYTF.

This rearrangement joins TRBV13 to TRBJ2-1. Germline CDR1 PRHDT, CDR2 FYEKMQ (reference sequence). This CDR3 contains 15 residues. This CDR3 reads CASSLTASSYNEQFF.

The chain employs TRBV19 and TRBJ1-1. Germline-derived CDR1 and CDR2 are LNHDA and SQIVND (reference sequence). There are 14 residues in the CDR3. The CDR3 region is CASSIYPSNTEAFF.

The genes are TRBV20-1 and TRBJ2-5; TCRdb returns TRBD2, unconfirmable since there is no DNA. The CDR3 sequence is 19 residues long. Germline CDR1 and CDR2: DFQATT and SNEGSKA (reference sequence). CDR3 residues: CSASPNGGLAGGRGETQYF.

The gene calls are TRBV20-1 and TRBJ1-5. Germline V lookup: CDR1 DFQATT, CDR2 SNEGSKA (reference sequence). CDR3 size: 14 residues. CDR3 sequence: CSAYGINSNQPQHF.

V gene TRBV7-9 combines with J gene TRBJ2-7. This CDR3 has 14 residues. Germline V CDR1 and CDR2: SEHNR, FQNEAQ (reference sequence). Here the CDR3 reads CASRNKEHVHEQYF.

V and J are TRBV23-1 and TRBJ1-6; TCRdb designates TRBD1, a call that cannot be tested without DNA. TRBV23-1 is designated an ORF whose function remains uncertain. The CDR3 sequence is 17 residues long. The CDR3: CASSPQGGGAVRSPLHF.

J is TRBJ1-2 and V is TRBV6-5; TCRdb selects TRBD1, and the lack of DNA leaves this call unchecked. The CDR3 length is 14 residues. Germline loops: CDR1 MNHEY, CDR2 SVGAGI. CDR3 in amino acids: CASSPEDRWDGYTF.